This TCR beta chain came from a study of T cells in localized non-small cell lung cancer. Study observations and caveats: Greater T cell density in blood accompanied longer overall survival. Appearing in adjacent lung were a median about 59 of the top 100 tumor clones.

V was shortened by 3 bases and J by 9 bases, with 9 bases between the two germline ends. Looked up from germline, CDR1 is SGDLS and CDR2 is YYNGEE. The CDR3 covers 12 residues. The repertoire was sequenced with immunoSEQ multiplex PCR; TCRdb's copy has only in-frame clones and lacks some. The table records about 48,000 clones, around 77% of them present only once. A remark on this clone: Its antigen is unknown.

The chain has TRBV9 and TRBJ2-2; D gene uncertain. The receptor was isolated from a man aged 35 to 69 with stage I squamous cell lung carcinoma. The sample in question was peripheral blood, obtained before any cancer treatment. The CDR3 coding sequence is TGTGCCAGCAGCGGACCCGGTCGGGAGCTGTTTTTT. This gives the protein CASSGPGRELFF.